The table lists the clone carrying this TCR beta chain with a count of one. These data are taken from a study of cytotoxic CD8 clonotypes in ibrutinib-treated CLL. Study-wide context: Following treatment for a median roughly 12 months, range 6 to 36, response samples were then taken.

Only in-frame clones appear in the TCRdb table, and some are missing; sequencing was by immunoSEQ multiplex PCR. Of under 200,000 clones in the sample, approximately 77% were seen once. This TCR derives from a human donor with chronic lymphocytic leukemia. Specimen: PBMCs, collected after 12 months of ibrutinib treatment.

In DNA, the CDR3 is TGTGCCAGTGGGGACAGGGACGCCTATGGCTACACCTTC. Translating gives CASGDRDAYGYTF. The chain recombines TRBV19 with TRBJ1-2, with TRBD1 identical over 9 bases. Germline trimming cut 8 bases from V and 4 bases from J; bases unmatched to any gene: 5. CDR1 and CDR2 (germline): LNHDA, SQIVND (reference sequence). The CDR3 totals 13 residues.